These T cell receptor beta chains were read from a single sample in a study of blood T cell repertoires in COVID-19. Assay: immunoSEQ multiplex PCR; the TCRdb copy retains only in-frame clones and omits some. The repertoire holds approximately 250,000 clones, with about 80% as singletons. Sequencing used PBMCs or T cells enriched from blood (not recorded which). These receptors were obtained from a man younger than 45 with acute COVID-19. The CDR3 runs from the conserved cysteine through the conserved F or W. D genes are given only for firm matches. For some rows the clone size is stated as once, few or many, or as a class when expanded; others skip it.

j_call	v_call	d_call	clone_size	cdr3_aa	cdr3_nt
TRBJ1-2	TRBV3-1/TRBV3-2	TRBD1	-	CASSQDRRGREF	TGTGCCAGCAGCCAAGATCGCAGGGGGAGAGAGTTT
TRBJ1-2	TRBV19	TRBD1	-	CASRDRGYGYTF	TGTGCCAGTAGGGACAGGGGTTATGGCTACACCTTC
TRBJ2-3	TRBV6-5	-	-	CACAIGRGTDTQYF	TGTGCCTGCGCGATAGGCAGGGGTACAGATACGCAGTATTTT
TRBJ2-1	TRBV15	-	-	CATSRVGLSYNEQFF	TGTGCCACCAGCAGAGTTGGGCTCTCCTACAATGAGCAGTTCTTC
TRBJ1-1	TRBV20-1	TRBD1	-	CRGTGGTEAFF	TGCAGAGGAACAGGGGGCACTGAAGCTTTCTTT
TRBJ1-1	TRBV5-5	-	-	CASSSLRGGALLGTEAFF	TGTGCCAGTAGCTCTCTGCGTGGAGGGGCCTTACTGGGGACTGAAGCTTTCTTT
TRBJ1-4	TRBV18	-	-	CASSPQSAATTNEKLFF	TGTGCCAGCTCACCCCAAAGTGCGGCTACAACTAATGAAAAACTGTTTTTT
TRBJ1-3	TRBV7-8	TRBD1	-	CASSLTGQGAGGNTIYF	TGTGCCAGCAGCTTGACAGGACAGGGGGCGGGAGGAAACACCATATATTTT
TRBJ2-3	TRBV14	-	few	CASSPRTITDTQYF	TGTGCCAGCAGCCCCAGGACTATAACAGATACGCAGTATTTT
TRBJ1-3	TRBV30	-	-	CAWTGTGNTIYF	TGTGCCTGGACGGGGACTGGAAACACCATATATTTT
TRBJ1-2	TRBV7-2	-	-	CASSLVLDVYGYTF	TGTGCCAGCAGCTTAGTGCTAGATGTATATGGCTACACCTTC
TRBJ1-1	TRBV7-2	-	few	CASSFGLLNTEAFF	TGTGCCAGCAGCTTTGGCCTTCTGAACACTGAAGCTTTCTTT
TRBJ2-3	TRBV7-2	-	-	CASRVGGPTDTQYF	TGTGCCAGCAGAGTCGGGGGTCCCACAGATACGCAGTATTTT
TRBJ1-5	TRBV3-1/TRBV3-2	TRBD1	-	CASSSGGKPQHF	TGTGCCAGCAGCTCAGGGGGGAAGCCCCAGCATTTT
TRBJ1-2	TRBV5-5	-	-	CASSLGGQGLGYGYTF	TGTGCCAGCAGCTTGGGGGGCCAGGGGCTCGGATATGGCTACACCTTC
TRBJ1-1	TRBV19	TRBD1	few	CASSIDGQGAGEAFF	TGTGCCAGTAGTATAGATGGACAGGGAGCGGGTGAAGCTTTCTTT
TRBJ1-1	TRBV9	TRBD1	-	CASREGQLNTEAFF	TGTGCCAGCAGAGAGGGACAGCTGAACACTGAAGCTTTCTTT
TRBJ1-2	TRBV30	TRBD1	-	CAAGTDYGYTF	TGTGCCGCCGGGACAGACTATGGCTACACCTTC
TRBJ1-4	TRBV9	-	-	CASSVEGSRGEKLFF	TGTGCCAGCAGCGTGGAGGGGTCAAGGGGTGAAAAACTGTTTTTT
TRBJ2-5	TRBV2	-	-	CASSPSRSQETQYF	TGTGCCAGCAGTCCCTCGCGCTCCCAAGAGACCCAGTACTTC
TRBJ1-1	TRBV5-4	TRBD1	-	CASSLLTGGITEAFF	TGTGCCAGCAGCCTATTAACAGGGGGCATCACTGAAGCTTTCTTT
TRBJ2-1	TRBV18	TRBD2	-	CASSLAGRRSSSYNEQFF	TGTGCCAGCTCACTAGCGGGACGTCGCTCGAGCTCCTACAATGAGCAGTTCTTC
TRBJ1-1	TRBV6-5	-	-	CASSHNRAVNTEAFF	TGTGCCAGCAGTCATAACAGGGCTGTGAACACTGAAGCTTTCTTT
TRBJ1-5	TRBV15	TRBD1	-	CATSRGLGGTGDQPQHF	TGTGCCACCAGCAGAGGTTTAGGTGGGACAGGGGATCAGCCCCAGCATTTT
TRBJ1-6	TRBV20-1	TRBD1	-	CSASFGTGNSPLHF	TGCAGTGCTAGTTTTGGGACAGGGAATTCACCCCTCCACTTT
TRBJ1-5	TRBV24-1	TRBD1	once	CATSDPTGDNQPQHF	TGTGCCACCAGTGATCCGACAGGGGACAATCAGCCCCAGCATTTT
TRBJ1-1	TRBV6-5	TRBD1	-	CASRGQGAGTEAFF	TGTGCCAGCAGGGGACAGGGGGCCGGCACTGAAGCTTTCTTT
TRBJ1-4	TRBV6-5	TRBD1	-	CASSGTGGIEKLFF	TGTGCCAGCAGCGGGACAGGGGGCATTGAAAAACTGTTTTTT
TRBJ1-6	TRBV7-8	-	once	CASSLVSGGGSYNSPLHF	TGTGCCAGCAGCTTAGTATCCGGCGGGGGCTCCTATAATTCACCCCTCCACTTT
TRBJ2-5	TRBV19	-	-	CASSMGKTVRTQYF	TGTGCCAGTAGTATGGGTAAGACAGTTCGGACCCAGTACTTC
TRBJ2-5	TRBV29-1	TRBD2	-	CSVHPSGQETQYF	TGCAGCGTTCATCCTAGCGGCCAAGAGACCCAGTACTTC
TRBJ2-3	TRBV4-1	TRBD1	-	CASSQDPRGSSTDTQYF	TGCGCCAGCAGCCAAGATCCCAGGGGGTCCAGCACAGATACGCAGTATTTT
TRBJ1-4	TRBV5-6	TRBD1	-	CASSPPLPGTANEKLFF	TGTGCCAGCAGCCCGCCCTTACCCGGGACAGCAAATGAAAAACTGTTTTTT
TRBJ2-2	TRBV14	TRBD2	-	CASSQKIIAGGPEELFF	TGTGCCAGCAGCCAGAAGATAATAGCGGGAGGGCCTGAGGAGCTGTTTTTT
TRBJ2-1	TRBV25-1	TRBD2	-	CASSGGLAGAYNEQFF	TGTGCCAGCAGTGGAGGACTAGCGGGGGCGTACAATGAGCAGTTCTTC
TRBJ2-5	TRBV24-1	-	-	CATSGGGTAEPQYF	TGTGCCACCAGTGGTGGGGGGACAGCGGAGCCCCAGTACTTC
TRBJ1-2	TRBV14	-	few	CASSQRSLPYGYTF	TGTGCCAGCAGCCAACGGTCCCTTCCCTATGGCTACACCTTC
TRBJ2-3	TRBV7-3	TRBD1	-	CASSSTGYIDTQYF	TGTGCCAGCAGCTCGACAGGGTATATTGATACGCAGTATTTT
TRBJ1-1	TRBV5-5	-	-	CASRPGRIGMNTEAFF	TGTGCCAGCAGACCAGGAAGAATCGGAATGAACACTGAAGCTTTCTTT
TRBJ2-5	TRBV2	-	-	CASRGTPSQETQYF	TGTGCCAGCAGAGGGACACCGAGCCAAGAGACCCAGTACTTC
TRBJ2-1	TRBV12-3/TRBV12-4	-	-	CASSPRDEQFF	TGTGCCAGCAGTCCCCGCGATGAGCAGTTCTTC
TRBJ2-5	TRBV6-1	TRBD2	many	CASSEAAGGQETQYF	TGTGCCAGCAGTGAAGCAGCGGGGGGGCAAGAGACCCAGTACTTC
TRBJ1-3	TRBV6-2/TRBV6-3	-	-	CASSGREISGNTIYF	TGTGCCAGCAGTGGACGGGAGATCTCTGGAAACACCATATATTTT
TRBJ1-5	TRBV24-1	-	-	CATSDNRRPQPQHF	TGTGCCACCAGTGACAACAGGCGGCCCCAGCCCCAGCATTTT
TRBJ1-2	TRBV30	-	-	CAWSVGFSQGNGYTF	TGTGCCTGGAGTGTAGGATTTAGCCAGGGGAATGGCTACACCTTC
TRBJ1-4	TRBV19	-	once	CASSIQGPGEKLFF	TGTGCCAGTAGTATCCAGGGTCCGGGTGAAAAACTGTTTTTT
TRBJ1-5	TRBV19	TRBD1	-	CASSTGQRYQPQHF	TGTGCCAGTAGTACGGGACAGAGATATCAGCCCCAGCATTTT